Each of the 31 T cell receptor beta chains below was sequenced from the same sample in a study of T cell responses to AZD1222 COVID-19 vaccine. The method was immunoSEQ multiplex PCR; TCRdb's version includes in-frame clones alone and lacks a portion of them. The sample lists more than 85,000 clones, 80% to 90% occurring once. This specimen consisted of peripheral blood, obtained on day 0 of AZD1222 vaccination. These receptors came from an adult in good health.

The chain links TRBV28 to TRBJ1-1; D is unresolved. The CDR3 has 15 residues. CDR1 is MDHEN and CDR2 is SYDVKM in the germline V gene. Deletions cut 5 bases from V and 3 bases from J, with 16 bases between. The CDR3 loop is CASSPRGQPDTEAFF. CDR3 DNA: TGTGCCAGCAGTCCCCGAGGGCAGCCTGACACTGAAGCTTTCTTT.

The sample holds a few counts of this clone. CDR3 region: CASSHQSGGIYEQYF. The CDR3 coding sequence is TGCGCCAGCAGCCACCAGTCGGGGGGTATATACGAGCAGTACTTC. The gene calls are TRBV10-1 and TRBJ2-7, with 7 bases matching TRBD2. There are 15 residues in the CDR3. Per the germline V gene, CDR1 is WNHNN and CDR2 is SYGVQD (reference sequence). Trimming at V came to 6 bases and at J to 4 bases, leaving 12 bases not matched to a gene.

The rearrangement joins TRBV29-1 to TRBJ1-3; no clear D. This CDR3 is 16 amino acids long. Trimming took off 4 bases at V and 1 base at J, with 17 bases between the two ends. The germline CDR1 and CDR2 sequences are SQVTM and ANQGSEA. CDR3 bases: TGCAGCGTTGCCCGAAGCTCGGGCGGGTCTGGAAACACCATATATTTT. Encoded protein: CSVARSSGGSGNTIYF. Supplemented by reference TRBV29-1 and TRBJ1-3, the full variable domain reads SAVISQKPSRDICQRGTSLTIQCQVDSQVTMMFWYRQQPGQSLTLIATANQGSEATYESGFVIDKFPISRPNLTFSTLTVSNMSPEDSSIYLCSVARSSGGSGNTIYFGEGSWLTVV.

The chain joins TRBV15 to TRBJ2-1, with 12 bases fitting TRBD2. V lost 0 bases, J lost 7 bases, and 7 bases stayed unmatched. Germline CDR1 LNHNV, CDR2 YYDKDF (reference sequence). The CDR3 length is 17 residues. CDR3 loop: CATSRDGSLAGGNEQFF. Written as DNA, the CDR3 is TGTGCCACCAGCAGAGATGGTTCACTAGCGGGAGGAAATGAGCAGTTCTTC.

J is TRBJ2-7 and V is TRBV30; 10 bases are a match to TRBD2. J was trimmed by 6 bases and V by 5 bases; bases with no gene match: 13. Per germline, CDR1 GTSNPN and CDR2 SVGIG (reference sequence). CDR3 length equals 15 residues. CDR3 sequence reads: CAWGRLLAGAGEQYF. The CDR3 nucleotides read TGTGCCTGGGGAAGACTTCTAGCGGGAGCGGGCGAGCAGTACTTC.

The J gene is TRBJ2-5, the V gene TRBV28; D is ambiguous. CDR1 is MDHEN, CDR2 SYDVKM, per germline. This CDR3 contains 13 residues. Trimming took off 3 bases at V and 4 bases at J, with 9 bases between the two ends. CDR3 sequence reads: CASSFESGETQYF. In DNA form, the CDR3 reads TGTGCCAGCAGTTTCGAGTCGGGAGAGACCCAGTACTTC.

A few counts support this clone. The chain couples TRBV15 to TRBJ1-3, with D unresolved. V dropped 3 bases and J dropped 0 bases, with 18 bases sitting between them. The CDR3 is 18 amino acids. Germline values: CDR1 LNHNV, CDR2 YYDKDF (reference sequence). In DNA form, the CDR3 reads TGTGCCACCAGCAGCTCGGGAGTAGCCTTACTCTCTGGAAACACCATATATTTT. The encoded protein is CATSSSGVALLSGNTIYF.

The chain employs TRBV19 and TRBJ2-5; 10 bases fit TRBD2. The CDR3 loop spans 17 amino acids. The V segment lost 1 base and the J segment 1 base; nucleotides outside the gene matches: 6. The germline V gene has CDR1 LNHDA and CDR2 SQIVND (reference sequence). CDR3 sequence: CASSIVLAGGTQETQYF. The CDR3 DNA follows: TGTGCCAGTAGTATAGTCTTAGCGGGAGGCACCCAAGAGACCCAGTACTTC.

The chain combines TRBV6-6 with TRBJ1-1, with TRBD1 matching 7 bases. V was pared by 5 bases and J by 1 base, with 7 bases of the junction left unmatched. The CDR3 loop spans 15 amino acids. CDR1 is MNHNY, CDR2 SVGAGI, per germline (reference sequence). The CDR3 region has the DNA TGTGCCAGCAGTGACCCGACAGGGAGGAACACTGAAGCTTTCTTT. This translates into CASSDPTGRNTEAFF.

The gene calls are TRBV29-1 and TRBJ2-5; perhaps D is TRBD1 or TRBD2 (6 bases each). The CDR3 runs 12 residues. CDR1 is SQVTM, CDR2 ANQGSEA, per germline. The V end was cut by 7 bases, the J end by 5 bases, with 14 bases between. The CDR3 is CSGRGAGETQYF. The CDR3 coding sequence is TGCAGCGGCAGGGGCGCGGGGGAGACCCAGTACTTC.

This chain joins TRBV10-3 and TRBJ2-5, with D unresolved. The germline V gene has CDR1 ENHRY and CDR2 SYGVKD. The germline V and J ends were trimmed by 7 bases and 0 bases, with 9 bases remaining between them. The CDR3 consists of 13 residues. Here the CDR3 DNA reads TGTGCCATCAATCCAGGAGACCAAGAGACCCAGTACTTC. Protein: CAINPGDQETQYF.

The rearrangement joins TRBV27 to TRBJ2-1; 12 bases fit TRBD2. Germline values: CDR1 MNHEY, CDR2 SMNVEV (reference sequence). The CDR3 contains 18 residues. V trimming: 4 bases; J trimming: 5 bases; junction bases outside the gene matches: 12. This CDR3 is CASSSDPPGLAGNNEQFF. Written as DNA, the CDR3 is TGTGCCAGCAGTTCTGACCCCCCCGGACTAGCGGGGAACAATGAGCAGTTCTTC.

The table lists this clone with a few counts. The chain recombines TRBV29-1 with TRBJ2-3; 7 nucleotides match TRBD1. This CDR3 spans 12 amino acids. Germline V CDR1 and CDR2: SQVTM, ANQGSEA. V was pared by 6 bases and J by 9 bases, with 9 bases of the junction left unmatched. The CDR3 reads CSVGDRVTTQYF. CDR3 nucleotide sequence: TGCAGCGTGGGAGACAGGGTGACAACGCAGTATTTT.

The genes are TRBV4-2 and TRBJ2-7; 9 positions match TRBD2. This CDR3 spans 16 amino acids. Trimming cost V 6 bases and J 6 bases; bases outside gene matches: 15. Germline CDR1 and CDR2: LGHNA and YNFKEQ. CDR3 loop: CASSLGGLAGSLEQYF. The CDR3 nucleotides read TGTGCCAGCAGTCTTGGGGGGCTAGCGGGATCCCTCGAGCAGTACTTC.

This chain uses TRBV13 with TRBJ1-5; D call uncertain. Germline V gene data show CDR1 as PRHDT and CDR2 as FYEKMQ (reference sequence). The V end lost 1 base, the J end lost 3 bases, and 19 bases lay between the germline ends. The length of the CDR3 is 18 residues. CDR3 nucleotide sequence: TGTGCCAGCAGCTTAGTAGCGGGTCGACGGGTGTTCAATCAGCCCCAGCATTTT. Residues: CASSLVAGRRVFNQPQHF.

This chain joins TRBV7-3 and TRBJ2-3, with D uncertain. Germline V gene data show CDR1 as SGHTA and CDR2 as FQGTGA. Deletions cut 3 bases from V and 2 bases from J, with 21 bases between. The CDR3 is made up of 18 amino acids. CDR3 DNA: TGTGCCAGCAGCTTCCAATCCCTCACCCCTCTCCTCACAGATACGCAGTATTTT. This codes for CASSFQSLTPLLTDTQYF.

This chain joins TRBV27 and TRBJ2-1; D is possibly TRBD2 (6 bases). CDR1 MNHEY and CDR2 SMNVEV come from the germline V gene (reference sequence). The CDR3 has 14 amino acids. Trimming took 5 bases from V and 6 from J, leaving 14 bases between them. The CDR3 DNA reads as TGTGCCAGCAGTCGCGGGACGCGCTCCAATGAGCAGTTCTTC. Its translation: CASSRGTRSNEQFF.

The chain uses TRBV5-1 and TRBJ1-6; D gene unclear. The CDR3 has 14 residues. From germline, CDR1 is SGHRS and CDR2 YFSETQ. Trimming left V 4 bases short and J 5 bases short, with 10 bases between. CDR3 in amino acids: CASSPGFDNSPLHF. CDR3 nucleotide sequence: TGCGCCAGCAGCCCAGGTTTTGATAATTCACCCCTCCACTTT.

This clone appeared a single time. The CDR3: CASSSGQIEETQYF. As DNA, the CDR3 is TGTGCCAGCAGCTCGGGACAGATAGAAGAGACCCAGTACTTC. The chain recombines TRBV7-2 with TRBJ2-5; 7 nucleotides match TRBD1. Looked up from germline, CDR1 is SGHTA and CDR2 is FQGNSA. The CDR3 has 14 residues. The trim removed 4 bases at V and 3 bases at J, leaving 5 bases unmatched.

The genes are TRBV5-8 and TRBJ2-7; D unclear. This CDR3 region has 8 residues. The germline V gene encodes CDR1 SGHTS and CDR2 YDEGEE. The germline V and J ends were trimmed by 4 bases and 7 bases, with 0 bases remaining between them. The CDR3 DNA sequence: TGTGCCAGCAGCGAGCAGTACTTC. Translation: CASSEQYF. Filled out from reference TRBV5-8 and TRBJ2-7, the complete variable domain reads EAGVTQSPTHLIKTRGQQATLRCSPISGHTSVYWYQQALGLGLQFLLWYDEGEERNRGNFPPRFSGRQFPNYSSELNVNALELEDSALYLCASSEQYFGPGTRLTVT.

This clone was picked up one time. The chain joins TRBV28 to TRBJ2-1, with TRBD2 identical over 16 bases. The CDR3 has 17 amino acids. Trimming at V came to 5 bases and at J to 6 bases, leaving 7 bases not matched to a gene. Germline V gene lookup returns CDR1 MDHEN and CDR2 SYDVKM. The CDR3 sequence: CASSPPGLAGGGNEQFF. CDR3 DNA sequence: TGTGCCAGCAGTCCCCCGGGACTAGCGGGAGGGGGCAATGAGCAGTTCTTC.

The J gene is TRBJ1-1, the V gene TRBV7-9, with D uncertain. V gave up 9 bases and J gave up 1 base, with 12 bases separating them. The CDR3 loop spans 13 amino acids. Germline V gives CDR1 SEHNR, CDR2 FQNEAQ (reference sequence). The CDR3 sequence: CASTANKNTEAFF. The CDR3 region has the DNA TGTGCCAGTACAGCCAATAAGAACACTGAAGCTTTCTTT.

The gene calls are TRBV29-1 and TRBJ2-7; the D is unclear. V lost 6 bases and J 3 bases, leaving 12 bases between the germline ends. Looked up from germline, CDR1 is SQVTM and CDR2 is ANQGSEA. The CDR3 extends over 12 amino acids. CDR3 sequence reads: CSVGQSIYEQYF. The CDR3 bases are TGCAGCGTAGGGCAGAGCATCTACGAGCAGTACTTC.

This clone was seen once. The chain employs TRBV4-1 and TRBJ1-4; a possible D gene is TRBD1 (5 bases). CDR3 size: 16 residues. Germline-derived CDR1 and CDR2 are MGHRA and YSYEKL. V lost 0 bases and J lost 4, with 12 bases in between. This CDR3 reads CASSQDQGTYNEKLFF. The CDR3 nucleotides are TGCGCCAGCAGCCAAGATCAAGGGACCTATAATGAAAAACTGTTTTTT.

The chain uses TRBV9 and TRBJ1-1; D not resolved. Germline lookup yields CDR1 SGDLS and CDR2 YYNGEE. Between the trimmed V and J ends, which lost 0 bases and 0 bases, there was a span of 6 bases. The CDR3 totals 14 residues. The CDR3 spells CASSVDVLNTEAFF. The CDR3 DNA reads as TGTGCCAGCAGCGTAGACGTGCTGAACACTGAAGCTTTCTTT.

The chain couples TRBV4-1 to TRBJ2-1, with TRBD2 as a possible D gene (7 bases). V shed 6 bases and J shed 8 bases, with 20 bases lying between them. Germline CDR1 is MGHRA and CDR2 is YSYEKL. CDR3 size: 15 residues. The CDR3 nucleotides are TGCGCCAGCAGTCTGGGGGCGGGAGATGTCCATGAGCAGTTCTTC. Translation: CASSLGAGDVHEQFF.

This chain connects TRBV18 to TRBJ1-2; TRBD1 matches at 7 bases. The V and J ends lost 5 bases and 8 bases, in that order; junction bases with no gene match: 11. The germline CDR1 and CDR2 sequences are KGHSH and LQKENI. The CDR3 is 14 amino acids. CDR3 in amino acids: CASSATGTASGYTF. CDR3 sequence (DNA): TGTGCCAGCTCAGCTACAGGGACAGCTTCCGGCTACACCTTC. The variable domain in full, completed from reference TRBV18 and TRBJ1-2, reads NAGVMQNPRHLVRRRGQEARLRCSPMKGHSHVYWYRQLPEEGLKFMVYLQKENIIDESGMPKERFSAEFPKEGPSILRIQQVVRGDSAAYFCASSATGTASGYTFGSGTRLTVV.

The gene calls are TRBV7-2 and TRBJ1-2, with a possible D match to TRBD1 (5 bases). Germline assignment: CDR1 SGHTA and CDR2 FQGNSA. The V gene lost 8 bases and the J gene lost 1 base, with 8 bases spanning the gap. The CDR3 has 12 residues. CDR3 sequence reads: CASQGVNYGYTF. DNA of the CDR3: TGTGCCAGCCAGGGAGTTAACTATGGCTACACCTTC.

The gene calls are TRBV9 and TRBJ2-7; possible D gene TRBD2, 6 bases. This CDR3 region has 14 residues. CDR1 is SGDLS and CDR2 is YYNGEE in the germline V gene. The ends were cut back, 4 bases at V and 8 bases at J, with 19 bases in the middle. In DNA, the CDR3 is TGTGCCAGCAGCCTCACCCAAGCGGGTTTGAAGCAGTACTTC. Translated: CASSLTQAGLKQYF.

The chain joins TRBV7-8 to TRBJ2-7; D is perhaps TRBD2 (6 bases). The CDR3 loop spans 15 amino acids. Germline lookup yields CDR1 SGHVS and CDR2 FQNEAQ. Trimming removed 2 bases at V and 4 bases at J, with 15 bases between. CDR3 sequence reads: CASSLNQGGAYEQYF. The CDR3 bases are TGTGCCAGCAGCTTAAATCAGGGAGGTGCATACGAGCAGTACTTC.

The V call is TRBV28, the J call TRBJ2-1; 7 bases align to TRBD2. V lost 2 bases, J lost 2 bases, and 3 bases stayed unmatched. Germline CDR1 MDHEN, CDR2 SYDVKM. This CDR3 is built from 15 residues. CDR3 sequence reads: CASSLIGLAYNEQFF. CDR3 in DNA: TGTGCCAGCAGTTTAATCGGACTAGCCTACAATGAGCAGTTCTTC.